The 21 T cell receptor beta chains below were found in one sample sequenced in a study of CD8 T cells in Susac syndrome. It was with random hexamers that 0.5 to 1 ug RNA was reverse transcribed. TCRdb reprocessed the immunoSEQ multiplex PCR reads via MiXCR and lists one record per CDR3 protein. The sample holds 90,000 to 150,000 distinct CDR3 sequences, 92% seen once. The sequencing sample was made of CD4+ T cells from PBMCs. These receptors all come from a human donor in good health.

The rearrangement joins TRBV5-5 to TRBJ2-5, with a weak D call TRBD1 (6 bases). In germline, CDR1 is SGHKS, CDR2 YYEKEE (reference sequence). The CDR3 loop spans 15 amino acids. Trimming removed 2 bases from V and 5 bases from J, with 16 bases in between. The CDR3 DNA reads as TGTGCCAGCAGCTTAAACAGGGCGATTTATGAGACCCAGTACTTC. Translating it yields CASSLNRAIYETQYF.

The genes are TRBV7-2 and TRBJ2-7; D call uncertain. The CDR3 is 12 amino acids. The V gene's germline CDR1 is SGHTA and CDR2 FQGNSA. The germline V and J ends were trimmed by 2 bases and 5 bases, with 7 bases remaining between them. CDR3 DNA sequence: TGTGCCAGCAGCTTATTTGGGGACGAGCAGTACTTC. Translation gives CASSLFGDEQYF.

The chain links TRBV12-3 or TRBV12-4 to TRBJ2-1, with D unresolved. Trimming shortened V by 11 bases and J by 4 bases, and 9 bases separated the two germline ends. The CDR3 sequence is 11 residues long. This chain's CDR3 is CAPRCYNEQFF. The CDR3 nucleotides are TGTGCCCCCCGGTGTTACAATGAGCAGTTCTTC.

This sequence joins TRBV19 and TRBJ1-5; D is possibly TRBD1 (6 bases). CDR1 is LNHDA and CDR2 is SQIVND in the germline V gene (reference sequence). The CDR3 has 13 amino acids. V lost 6 bases to trimming and J lost 4 bases, with 10 bases between them. The CDR3 reads CASSDRRNQPQHF. CDR3 nucleotide sequence: TGTGCCAGTAGCGACAGGAGGAATCAGCCCCAGCATTTT.

The chain uses TRBV29-1 and TRBJ2-1; D may be TRBD2 (5 bases). The CDR3 length is 14 residues. The V gene lost 4 bases and the J gene lost 6 bases, with 16 bases spanning the gap. The V gene's germline CDR1 is SQVTM and CDR2 ANQGSEA. CDR3 loop: CSVVFSLAINEQFF. DNA for the CDR3: TGCAGCGTTGTCTTTTCGCTAGCAATCAATGAGCAGTTCTTC.

Note on this clonotype: The junction does not match germline at one end; this may be a read error. J is TRBJ1-2 and V is TRBV29-1; D is uncertain. Germline loops: CDR1 SQVTM, CDR2 ANQGSEA. The CDR3 is 14 amino acids. The CDR3, as DNA: TGCAGCGTTGAAATCAGGACTACTAACTGTGGCTACACCTTC. This sequence encodes CSVEIRTTNCGYTF.

V and J are TRBV20-1 and TRBJ1-5; tentative D call: TRBD1 (6 bases). The CDR3 totals 17 residues. The germline gives CDR1 DFQATT, CDR2 SNEGSKA (reference sequence). Trimming shortened V by 3 bases and J by 0 bases, and 18 bases separated the two germline ends. CDR3 in amino acids: CSARERTDTYSNQPQHF. In DNA, the CDR3 is TGCAGTGCTAGGGAACGGACAGATACTTATAGCAATCAGCCCCAGCATTTT.

The rearrangement uses TRBV23-1 and TRBJ1-1; maybe TRBD1 (6 bases). TRBV23-1 is filed as an ORF, its function uncertain. The CDR3 contains 16 residues. Trimming stripped 0 bases from V and 3 bases from J, with 14 bases between. The CDR3 loop reads CASSQSITGLDTEAFF. Written as DNA, the CDR3 is TGCGCCAGCAGTCAATCAATAACAGGGTTGGACACTGAAGCTTTCTTT.

This clonotype has just one count. This sequence joins TRBV20-1 and TRBJ1-2; the D gene is possibly TRBD1 (6 bases). Germline CDR1 reads DFQATT; CDR2 reads SNEGSKA (reference sequence). Trimming left V 5 bases short and J 1 base short, with 14 bases between. This CDR3 spans 14 amino acids. Here the CDR3 DNA reads TGCAGTGCTCCCCGGACAGATAGTAACTATGGCTACACCTTC. Protein: CSAPRTDSNYGYTF.

The chain recombines TRBV5-1 with TRBJ2-7; D possibly matches TRBD1 or TRBD2 (6 bases each). Germline lookup yields CDR1 SGHRS and CDR2 YFSETQ. Trimming took 1 base from V and 2 from J, leaving 13 bases between them. This CDR3 has 15 amino acids. CDR3 DNA: TGCGCCAGCAGCTTGACGGGGGCACAAACCTACGAGCAGTACTTC. Encoded protein: CASSLTGAQTYEQYF.

V is TRBV28 and J is TRBJ1-1, with 8 bases fitting TRBD1. The trim removed 6 bases at V and 1 base at J, leaving 4 bases unmatched. Per germline, CDR1 MDHEN and CDR2 SYDVKM. This CDR3 has 14 residues. CDR3: CASRRQGANTEAFF. CDR3 bases: TGTGCCAGCAGGCGTCAGGGGGCGAACACTGAAGCTTTCTTT. The full variable domain, with the rest looked up from reference TRBV28 and TRBJ1-1, is DVKVTQSSRYLVKRTGEKVFLECVQDMDHENMFWYRQDPGLGLRLIYFSYDVKMKEKGDIPEGYSVSREKKERFSLILESASTNQTSMYLCASRRQGANTEAFFGQGTRLTVV.

CDR3 coding DNA: TGTGCCAGCAGTCTTAGCGGGGGGGGCCCGGATACGCAGTATTTT. It translates to CASSLSGGGPDTQYF. V is TRBV6-6 and J is TRBJ2-3, with 11 bases lining up with TRBD2. V was pared by 5 bases and J by 6 bases, with 7 bases of the junction left unmatched. The CDR3 totals 15 residues. Germline V gene data show CDR1 as MNHNY and CDR2 as SVGAGI (reference sequence).

V and J are TRBV2 and TRBJ1-4; no clear D. Germline CDR1 SNHLY, CDR2 FYNNEI. CDR3 length: 14 residues. Trimming removed 6 bases at V and 7 bases at J, with 15 bases between. DNA of the CDR3: TGTGCCAGCAGAGAGGGTCTGAGTAGTGAAAAACTGTTTTTT. Protein: CASREGLSSEKLFF.

The chain employs TRBV4-1 and TRBJ2-7; D ambiguous. The CDR3 runs to 13 residues. Between the trimmed V and J ends, which lost 2 bases and 1 base, there was a span of 6 bases. Germline V gives CDR1 MGHRA, CDR2 YSYEKL. In DNA form, the CDR3 reads TGCGCCAGCAGCCAATACCTATCCTACGAGCAGTACTTC. Translated, it gives CASSQYLSYEQYF.

The rearrangement uses TRBV29-1 and TRBJ1-2; the match to TRBD1 covers 9 bases. V shed 5 bases and J 0 bases; nucleotides not matched to a gene: 10. This CDR3 has 16 residues. CDR1 and CDR2 (germline): SQVTM, ANQGSEA. CDR3 sequence (DNA): TGCAGCGTTCTATCGGGACAGGGCATTACTAACTATGGCTACACCTTC. Amino acids: CSVLSGQGITNYGYTF.

The chain joins TRBV2 to TRBJ2-6; the match to TRBD1 covers 10 bases. Germline CDR1 SNHLY, CDR2 FYNNEI. The CDR3 covers 20 residues. V shed 3 bases and J 1 base; nucleotides not matched to a gene: 12. For the CDR3, the DNA is TGTGCCAGCAGTGATGGTCCTCACGGGACAGGGGTTTCTGGGGCCAACGTCCTGACTTTC. Translation: CASSDGPHGTGVSGANVLTF.

This chain joins TRBV20-1 and TRBJ1-1, with D hard to call. CDR1 is DFQATT, CDR2 SNEGSKA, per germline (reference sequence). Trimming took 5 bases from V and 6 from J, leaving 10 bases between them. This CDR3 has 11 residues. In nucleotides, the CDR3 is TGCAGTGCTCGTCGAGCCGCTGAAGCTTTCTTT. It is translated as CSARRAAEAFF.

The chain joins TRBV3-1 to TRBJ2-2, with TRBD2 as a possible D gene (5 bases). Germline CDR1 reads LGHDT; CDR2 reads YNNKEL (reference sequence). This CDR3 is built from 15 residues. Trimming pared 4 bases from V and 0 bases from J, leaving 9 bases between. CDR3 in amino acids: CASSLDFSNTGELFF. In nucleotides, the CDR3 is TGTGCCAGCAGCCTGGACTTCTCGAACACCGGGGAGCTGTTTTTT.

The gene calls are TRBV11-2 and TRBJ1-6; tentative D call: TRBD1 (5 bases). CDR3 length: 16 residues. The germline V gene has CDR1 SGHAT and CDR2 FQNNGV. Between the trimmed V and J ends, which lost 3 bases and 3 bases, there was a span of 12 bases. The CDR3 DNA reads as TGTGCCAGCAGCTTCGGACAAGTCCTCTATAATTCACCCCTCCACTTT. Protein sequence: CASSFGQVLYNSPLHF.

The chain has TRBV18 and TRBJ1-1, with D unclear. V was trimmed by 0 bases and J by 3 bases, leaving 2 bases between them. Germline V gene data show CDR1 as KGHSH and CDR2 as LQKENI. The CDR3 is made up of 12 amino acids. Here the CDR3 reads CASSPPDTEAFF. CDR3 coding DNA: TGTGCCAGCTCACCACCGGACACTGAAGCTTTCTTT.

The V gene is TRBV9, the J gene TRBJ1-4; D not resolved. CDR3 size: 12 residues. V was trimmed by 6 bases and J by 8 bases, leaving 11 bases between them. The germline V gene has CDR1 SGDLS and CDR2 YYNGEE. The CDR3 DNA reads TGTGCCAGCAAAGACGACGGCGAAAAACTGTTTTTT. It encodes CASKDDGEKLFF.